These 8 T cell receptor beta chains were sequenced from one sample in a study of PD-1 blockade in classical Hodgkin lymphoma (dated by TCRdb to the early 2020s). The time point label, as the study defines it: cycle 4 day 1 (C4D1), after five to seven weeks of nivolumab. Every trial patient had relapsed following autologous stem cell transplantation, and prior brentuximab vedotin exposure was what differed among cohorts A, B and C. A Miltenyi CD4+ T cell isolation kit was used for magnetic negative selection to purify CD4+ T cells from thawed PBMCs. Libraries were built with the immunoSEQ multiplex PCR assay. TCRdb carries this immuneACCESS record with in-frame sequences only. Its versions omit some clonotypes, under half of them owing to an unresolved V gene in the studies checked, with the rest unexplained. Across this sample there are around 18,000 clones, with 60% to 80% seen only once. Of the sample, nearly 2.5% falls within the top ten clones.

The source material was CD4+ T cells from blood, sampled before the fourth cycle of nivolumab. Receptors were obtained from a human donor with classical Hodgkin lymphoma.

This clone was seen a few times. The chain is built from TRBV6-6 and TRBJ2-2, with 8 bases aligning to TRBD2. The J segment lost 7 bases and the V segment lost 10 bases, leaving 11 bases of the junction unmatched. The germline CDR1 and CDR2 sequences are MNHNY and SVGAGI (reference sequence). This CDR3 contains 14 residues. The CDR3 DNA sequence: TGTGCCATACGAAATAGCGGGACTGGCGGGGAGCTGTTTTTT. Translated, it gives CAIRNSGTGGELFF.

This clone came up a few times. The rearrangement links TRBV9 to TRBJ2-5; D is unclear. V was shortened by 0 bases and J by 4 bases, with 7 bases between the two germline ends. CDR3 length equals 13 residues. Germline V gives CDR1 SGDLS, CDR2 YYNGEE. The CDR3 here is CASSVGMGETQYF. CDR3 nucleotides: TGTGCCAGCAGCGTAGGTATGGGAGAGACCCAGTACTTC.

As DNA, the CDR3 is TGTGCCAGCAGCCCCCAGACTAGCGGGAGTGGGGAGACCCAGTACTTC. Its translation: CASSPQTSGSGETQYF. V is TRBV7-2 and J is TRBJ2-5; 12 bases are a match to TRBD2. This CDR3 is 16 amino acids long. Germline CDR1 reads SGHTA; CDR2 reads FQGNSA. The V and J ends lost 5 bases and 5 bases, in that order; junction bases with no gene match: 9. Complete variable domain (other parts from reference TRBV7-2 and TRBJ2-5): GAGVSQSPSNKVTEKGKDVELRCDPISGHTALYWYRQSLGQGLEFLIYFQGNSAPDKSGLPSDRFSAERTGGSVSTLTIQRTQQEDSAVYLCASSPQTSGSGETQYFGPGTRLLVL.

The J gene is TRBJ1-5, the V gene TRBV19, with 10 positions matching TRBD1. Germline CDR1 is LNHDA and CDR2 is SQIVND (reference sequence). With V trimmed by 6 bases and J by 1 base, 9 bases remained unmatched. CDR3 length: 17 amino acids. The CDR3 coding sequence is TGTGCCAGTAGCGACGGGACAGGGGTGTCCAGCAATCAGCCCCAGCATTTT. It is translated as CASSDGTGVSSNQPQHF.

By frequency in the sample, this clone is medium-sized. The chain combines TRBV2 with TRBJ2-7; D unresolved. Trimming removed 7 bases at V and 6 bases at J, with 16 bases between. There are 13 residues in the CDR3. Germline assignment: CDR1 SNHLY and CDR2 FYNNEI. The CDR3 protein is CASTFAGLGEQYF. CDR3 DNA: TGTGCCAGCACGTTCGCTGGGTTGGGCGAGCAGTACTTC.

The rearrangement joins TRBV28 to TRBJ2-7, with 7 bases matching TRBD2. V trimming: 2 bases; J trimming: 2 bases; junction bases outside the gene matches: 15. Germline lookup yields CDR1 MDHEN and CDR2 SYDVKM. The CDR3 extends over 18 amino acids. For the CDR3, the DNA is TGTGCCAGCAGTTTAGACCTACTCAGCGGGACTGCCACCTACGAGCAGTACTTC. It yields the protein CASSLDLLSGTATYEQYF.

The chain employs TRBV5-1 and TRBJ1-4; tentative D call: TRBD1 (5 bases). CDR3 length: 16 residues. Germline V gene data show CDR1 as SGHRS and CDR2 as YFSETQ. V lost 4 bases, J lost 8 bases, and 21 bases lay in between. The CDR3 bases are TGCGCCAGCAGCCTTGGGAACAGCAACCAGGGAGAAAAACTGTTTTTT. Protein: CASSLGNSNQGEKLFF.

V and J are TRBV11-2 and TRBJ2-7, with D unclear. CDR1 is SGHAT and CDR2 is FQNNGV in the germline V gene. There are 12 residues in the CDR3. The V and J ends lost 4 bases and 7 bases respectively, with 11 bases between them. CDR3 coding DNA: TGTGCCAGCAGCTCGTCTAGGGTGGAGCAGTACTTC. Translated: CASSSSRVEQYF.